This TCR beta chain was recovered during a study of CD8+ T cells in alopecia areata. Extracted RNA was reverse transcribed, and the resulting cDNA served as sequencing template. Clones were sequenced by immunoSEQ multiplex PCR, and TCRdb holds only the in-frame ones, with some missing. This table has 150,000 to 200,000 clones, 51% appearing once. As to treatment: oral pan-JAK inhibitor, 5-10 mg twice daily. This clone occurred a few times. The input for sequencing was CD8+ T cells sorted from blood, taken at roughly week 53, from a patient treated with tofacitinib. The receptor was isolated from a human donor with alopecia areata.

This CDR3 reads CSASGGAGETQYF. Here the CDR3 DNA reads TGCAGCGCTAGCGGGGGGGCCGGGGAGACCCAGTACTTC. This sequence joins TRBV29-1 and TRBJ2-5; TRBD2 matches at 12 bases. The CDR3 spans 13 residues. V lost 7 bases to trimming and J lost 5 bases; unmatched junction nucleotides: 5. The germline CDR1 and CDR2 sequences are SQVTM and ANQGSEA. The complete variable domain, with remaining parts taken from reference TRBV29-1 and TRBJ2-5, reads SAVISQKPSRDICQRGTSLTIQCQVDSQVTMMFWYRQQPGQSLTLIATANQGSEATYESGFVIDKFPISRPNLTFSTLTVSNMSPEDSSIYLCSASGGAGETQYFGPGTRLLVL.